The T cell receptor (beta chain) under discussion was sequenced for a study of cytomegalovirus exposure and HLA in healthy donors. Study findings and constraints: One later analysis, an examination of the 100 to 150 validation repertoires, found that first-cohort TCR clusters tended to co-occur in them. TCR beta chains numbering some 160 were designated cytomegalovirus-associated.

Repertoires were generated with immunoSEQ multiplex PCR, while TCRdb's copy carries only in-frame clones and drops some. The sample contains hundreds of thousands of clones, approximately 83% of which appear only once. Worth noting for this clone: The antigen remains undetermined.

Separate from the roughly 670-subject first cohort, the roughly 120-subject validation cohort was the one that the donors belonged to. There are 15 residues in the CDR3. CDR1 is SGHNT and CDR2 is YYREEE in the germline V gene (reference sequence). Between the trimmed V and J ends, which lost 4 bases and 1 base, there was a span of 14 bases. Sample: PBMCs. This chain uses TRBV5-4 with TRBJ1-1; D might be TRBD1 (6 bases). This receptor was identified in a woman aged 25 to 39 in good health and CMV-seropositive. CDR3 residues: CASSRGGAGNTEAFF. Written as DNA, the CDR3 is TGTGCCAGCAGCCGGGGGGGGGCTGGGAACACTGAAGCTTTCTTT.